The source of this TCR beta chain is a study of shared clonotypes between healthy human individuals. From germline, CDR1 is PRHDT and CDR2 FYEKMQ (reference sequence). V lost 2 bases to trimming and J lost 1 base; unmatched junction nucleotides: 8. CDR3 length equals 17 residues. Here immunoSEQ multiplex PCR was the method, and the copy in TCRdb shows in-frame clones only, minus some. In the table there are some 1.5 million clones, 98% of which are singletons. Input material: naive CD4+ T cells sorted from blood. Described subset: CD45RA+ positively selected. The TCR originated in a man aged 25-45 years in good health. The rearrangement uses TRBV13 and TRBJ2-1; 7 nucleotides agree with TRBD2. The CDR3 coding sequence is TGTGCCAGCAGCTTACGGTGGACGGGAGGTTCCTACAATGAGCAGTTCTTC. It is translated as CASSLRWTGGSYNEQFF.